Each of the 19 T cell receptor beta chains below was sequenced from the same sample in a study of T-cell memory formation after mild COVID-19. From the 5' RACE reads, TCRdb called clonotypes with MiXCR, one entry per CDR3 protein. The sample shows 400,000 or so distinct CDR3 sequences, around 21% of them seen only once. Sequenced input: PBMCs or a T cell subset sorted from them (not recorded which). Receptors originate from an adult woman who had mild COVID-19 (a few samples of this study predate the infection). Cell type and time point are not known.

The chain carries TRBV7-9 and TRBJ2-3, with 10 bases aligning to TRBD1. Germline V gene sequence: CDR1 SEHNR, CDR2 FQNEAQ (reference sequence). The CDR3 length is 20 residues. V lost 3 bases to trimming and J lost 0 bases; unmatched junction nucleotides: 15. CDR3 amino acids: CASSFPSSSGTGVSTDTQYF. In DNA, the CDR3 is TGTGCCAGCAGCTTTCCATCTTCGTCCGGGACAGGGGTTAGCACAGATACGCAGTATTTT. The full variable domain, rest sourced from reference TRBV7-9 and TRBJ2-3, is DTGVSQNPRHKITKRGQNVTFRCDPISEHNRLYWYRQTLGQGPEFLTYFQNEAQLEKSRLLSDRFSAERPKGSFSTLEIQRTEQGDSAMYLCASSFPSSSGTGVSTDTQYFGPGTRLTVL.

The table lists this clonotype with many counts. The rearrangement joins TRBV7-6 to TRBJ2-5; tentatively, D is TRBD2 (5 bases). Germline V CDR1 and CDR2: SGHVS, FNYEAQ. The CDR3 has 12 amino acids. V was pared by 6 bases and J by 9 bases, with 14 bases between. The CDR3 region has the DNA TGTGCCAGCAGGGACGAGCGGTGGGCCCAGTACTTC. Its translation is CASRDERWAQYF.

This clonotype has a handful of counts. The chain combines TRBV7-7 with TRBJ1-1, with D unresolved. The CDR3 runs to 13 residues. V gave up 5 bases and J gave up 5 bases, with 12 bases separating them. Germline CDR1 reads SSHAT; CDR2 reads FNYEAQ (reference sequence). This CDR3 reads CASSRALETEAFF. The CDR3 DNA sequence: TGTGCCAGCAGCCGTGCCCTGGAGACTGAAGCTTTCTTT.

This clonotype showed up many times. CDR3 sequence (DNA): TGTGCCAGCAGTTACTCGGCCGGGACCTCCTACGAGCAGTACTTC. Its translation: CASSYSAGTSYEQYF. This chain uses TRBV6-5 with TRBJ2-7; TRBD1 or TRBD2 may be the D gene (5 bases each). The CDR3 runs 15 residues. From germline, CDR1 is MNHEY and CDR2 SVGAGI. V dropped 0 bases and J dropped 0 bases, with 9 bases sitting between them.

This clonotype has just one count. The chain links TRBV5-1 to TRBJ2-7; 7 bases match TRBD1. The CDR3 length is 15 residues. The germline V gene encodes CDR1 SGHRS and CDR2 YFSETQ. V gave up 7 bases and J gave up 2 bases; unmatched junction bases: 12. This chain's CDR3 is CASCSGQVDPYEQYF. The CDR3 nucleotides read TGCGCCAGCTGCTCTGGACAGGTGGATCCCTACGAGCAGTACTTC.

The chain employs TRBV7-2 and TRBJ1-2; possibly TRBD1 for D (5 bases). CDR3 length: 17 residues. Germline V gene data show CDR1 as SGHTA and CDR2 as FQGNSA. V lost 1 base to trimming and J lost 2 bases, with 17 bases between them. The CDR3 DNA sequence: TGTGCCAGCAGCTTAGGCTCCGGCAGGGAACTCAACTATGGCTACACCTTC. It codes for CASSLGSGRELNYGYTF.

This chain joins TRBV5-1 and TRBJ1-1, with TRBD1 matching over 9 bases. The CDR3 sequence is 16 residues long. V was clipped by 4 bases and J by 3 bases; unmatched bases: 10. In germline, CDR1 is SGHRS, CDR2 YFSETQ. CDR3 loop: CASSDPTGGGDTEAFF. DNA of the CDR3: TGCGCCAGCAGCGATCCGACAGGGGGTGGTGACACTGAAGCTTTCTTT.

CDR3 sequence reads: CASSERTSLYGYTF. The CDR3 DNA sequence: TGTGCCAGCAGTGAGAGGACAAGCCTCTATGGCTACACCTTC. This sequence joins TRBV6-1 and TRBJ1-2; a weak D match, TRBD1 (5 bases). There are 14 residues in the CDR3. Germline CDR1 MNHNS, CDR2 SASEGT. Deletions cut 3 bases from V and 4 bases from J, with 12 bases between.

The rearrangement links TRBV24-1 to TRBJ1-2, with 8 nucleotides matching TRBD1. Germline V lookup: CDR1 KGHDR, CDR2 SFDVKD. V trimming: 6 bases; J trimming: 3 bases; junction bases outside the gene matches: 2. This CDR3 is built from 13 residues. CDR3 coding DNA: TGTGCCACCAGTCTGACAGGGGACTATGGCTACACCTTC. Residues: CATSLTGDYGYTF.

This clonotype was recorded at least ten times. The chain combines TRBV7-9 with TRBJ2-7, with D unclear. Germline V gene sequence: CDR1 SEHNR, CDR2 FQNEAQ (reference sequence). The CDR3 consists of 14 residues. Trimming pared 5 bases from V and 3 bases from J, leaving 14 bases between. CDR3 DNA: TGTGCCAGCAGCCTGGGATCTCGAAGCTACGAGCAGTACTTC. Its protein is CASSLGSRSYEQYF.

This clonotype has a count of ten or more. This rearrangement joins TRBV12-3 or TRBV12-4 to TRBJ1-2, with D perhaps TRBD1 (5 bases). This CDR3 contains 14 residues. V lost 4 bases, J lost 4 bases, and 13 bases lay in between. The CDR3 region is CASSSSGTVYGYTF. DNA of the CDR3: TGTGCCAGCAGTTCGTCCGGGACGGTCTATGGCTACACCTTC.

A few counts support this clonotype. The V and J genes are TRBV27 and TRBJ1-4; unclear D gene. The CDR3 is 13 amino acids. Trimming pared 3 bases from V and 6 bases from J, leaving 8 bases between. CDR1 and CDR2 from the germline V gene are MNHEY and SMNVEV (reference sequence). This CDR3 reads CASSFFPDEKLFF. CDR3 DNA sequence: TGTGCCAGCAGTTTCTTTCCCGATGAAAAACTGTTTTTT.

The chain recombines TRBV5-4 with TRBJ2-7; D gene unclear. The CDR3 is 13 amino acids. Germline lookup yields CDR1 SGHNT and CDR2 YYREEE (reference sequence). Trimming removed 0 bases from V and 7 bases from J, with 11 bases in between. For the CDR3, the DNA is TGTGCCAGCAGCTTGGATGGCCTGAGGGAGCAGTACTTC. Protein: CASSLDGLREQYF.

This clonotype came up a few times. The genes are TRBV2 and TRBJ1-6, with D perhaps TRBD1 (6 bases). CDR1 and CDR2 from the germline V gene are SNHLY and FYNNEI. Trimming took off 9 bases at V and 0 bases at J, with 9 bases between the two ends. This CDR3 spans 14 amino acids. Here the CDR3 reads CARGDTSYNSPLHF. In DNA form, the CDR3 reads TGTGCCAGAGGGGACACCTCCTATAATTCACCCCTCCACTTT.

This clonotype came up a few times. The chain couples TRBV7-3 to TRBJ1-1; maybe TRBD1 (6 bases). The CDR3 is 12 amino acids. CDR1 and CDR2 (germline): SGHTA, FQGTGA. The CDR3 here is CASRGLNTEAFF. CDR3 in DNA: TGTGCGTCAAGGGGGTTAAACACTGAAGCTTTCTTT.

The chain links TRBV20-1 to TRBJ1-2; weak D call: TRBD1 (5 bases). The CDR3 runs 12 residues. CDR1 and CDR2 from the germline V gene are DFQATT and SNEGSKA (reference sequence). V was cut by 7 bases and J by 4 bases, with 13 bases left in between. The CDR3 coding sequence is TGCAGTGGGGCGGGGGACGGCTATGGCTACACCTTC. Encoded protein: CSGAGDGYGYTF.

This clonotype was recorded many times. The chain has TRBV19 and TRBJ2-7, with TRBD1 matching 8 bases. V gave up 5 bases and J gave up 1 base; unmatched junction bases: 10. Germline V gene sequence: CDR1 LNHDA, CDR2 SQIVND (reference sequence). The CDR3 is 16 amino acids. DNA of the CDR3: TGTGCCAGTAGTTTACGTCAGGGGGCGAGGTCCTACGAGCAGTACTTC. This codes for CASSLRQGARSYEQYF.

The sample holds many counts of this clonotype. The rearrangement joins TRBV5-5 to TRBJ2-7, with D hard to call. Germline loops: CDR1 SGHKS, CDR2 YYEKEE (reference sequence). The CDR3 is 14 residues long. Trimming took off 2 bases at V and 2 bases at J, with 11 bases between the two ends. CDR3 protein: CASSFESYTYEQYF. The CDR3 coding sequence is TGTGCCAGCAGCTTTGAAAGCTACACCTACGAGCAGTACTTC.

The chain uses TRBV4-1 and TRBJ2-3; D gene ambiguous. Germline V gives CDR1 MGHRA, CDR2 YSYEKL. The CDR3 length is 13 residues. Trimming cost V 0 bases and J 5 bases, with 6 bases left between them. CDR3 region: CASSQDRVDTQYF. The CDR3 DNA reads TGCGCCAGCAGCCAAGATAGGGTAGATACGCAGTATTTT.